The 21 T cell receptor beta chains given below trace back to one sample, sequenced in a study of CD8+ T cells in alopecia areata. RNA was isolated and reverse transcribed to cDNA, the sequencing template. Data came from immunoSEQ multiplex PCR; TCRdb stores just in-frame clones and leaves some out. The sample holds under 20,000 clones, and no clone turns up only once. Pooled cells of cutaneous lymph node origin were sorted on CD4, CD8alpha, NKG2D, NKG2ACE and other markers. Source material: CD8+ T cells sorted from a lymph node. Receptors were obtained from a C3H/HeJ mouse with alopecia areata. This strain's MHC haplotype is H2-k.

The table lists this clone with many counts. Germline and genes: mouse. The CDR3 end lies 4 residues beyond the end of the read and is filled in from the germline J gene. The chain links TRBV16 to TRBJ2-3; 12 nucleotides agree with TRBD2. The CDR3 is 16 amino acids. Germline V lookup: CDR1 SGHSA, CDR2 FRNQAP. V lost 5 bases, J lost 2 bases, and 5 bases stayed unmatched. The CDR3 is CASSPPTGGAAETLYF. The sequenced CDR3 bases are TGTGCAAGCAGCCCTCCGACTGGGGGGGCTGCAGAA.

This clone was seen repeatedly, ten times or more. Mouse germline and gene names are used. Sequencing ends 4 residues short of the CDR3 end; the germline J gene provides the rest. This chain joins TRBV13-3 and TRBJ2-2; no clear D gene. Germline V lookup: CDR1 NNHDY, CDR2 SYVADS. There are 14 residues in the CDR3. Trimming stripped 1 base from V and 0 bases from J, with 4 bases between. The sequenced part of the CDR3 DNA is TGTGCCAGCAGTGATCAGACAAACACCGGG. Its protein is CASSDQTNTG. The complete CDR3 reads CASSDQTNTGQLYF.

This clone was picked up many times. Germline and genes here are mouse. The read terminates 4 residues before the CDR3 end, so the remaining end is supplied by the germline J gene. The V gene is TRBV13-3, the J gene TRBJ1-2; 8 bases agree with TRBD1. The V gene end was trimmed by 5 bases and the J gene end by 3 bases; junction bases not matched to a gene: 3. CDR3 size: 13 residues. CDR1 is NNHDY and CDR2 is SYVADS in the germline V gene. The CDR3 DNA, read in part, is TGTGCCAGCAGCCCAGGGGGCTACTCC. It is translated as CASSPGGYS. The entire CDR3 sequence reads CASSPGGYSDYTF.

This clone was recorded at least ten times. The protein TCRdb lists differs from the translation of the DNA at residue 13; the protein given here is translated from the DNA itself. Gene names are the mouse ones. The CDR3 is cut off 3 residues early in the read; its end comes from the germline J gene. The chain links TRBV19 to TRBJ1-6; 7 bases are shared with TRBD1. TRBJ1-6 is noted as an ORF with a role that remains uncertain. Trimming at V came to 2 bases and at J to 2 bases, leaving 4 bases not matched to a gene. Germline-derived CDR1 and CDR2 are FNHDT and SITEND (reference sequence). The CDR3 is 16 amino acids. Incomplete CDR3 DNA: TGTGCCAGCAGTATTAGGGGACAGCCCTATAATTCGCCC. This codes for CASSIRGQPYNSP. The full CDR3 sequence reads CASSIRGQPYNSPLYF.

This clone showed up many times. Each gene name is a mouse one. The CDR3 is cut off 4 residues early in the read; its end comes from the germline J gene. This rearrangement joins TRBV13-1 to TRBJ2-7; the D gene is possibly TRBD2 (7 bases). Per the germline V gene, CDR1 is NSHNY and CDR2 is SYGAGN. The CDR3 is 15 amino acids. The ends were cut back, 1 base at V and 0 bases at J, with 11 bases in the middle. Partial CDR3 DNA: TGTGCCAGCAGTGATTGGGGGGCCCTCTCCTAT. As protein: CASSDWGALSY. The complete CDR3 reads CASSDWGALSYEQYF.

The sample holds a few counts of this clone. Gene names are mouse gene names. Read sequence stops 4 residues before the CDR3 end, and the germline J gene provides the missing end. The gene calls are TRBV29 and TRBJ2-3; D might be TRBD1 (6 bases). V was trimmed by 3 bases and J by 0 bases, leaving 10 bases between them. The CDR3 has 15 amino acids. The germline gives CDR1 MSHET, CDR2 SYDVDS. CDR3 DNA, as far as it was read: TGTGCTAGCAGTTTCGACAGGTCTAGTGCAGAA. Protein sequence: CASSFDRSSAE. The complete CDR3 reads CASSFDRSSAETLYF.

With regard to this clone: All gene names here are mouse names. Partial CDR3 DNA: TGTGCCAGCAGTAATGGGGTCGCCAACGAA. This codes for CASSNGVANE. The entire CDR3 is CASSNGVANERLFF. This chain uses TRBV19 with TRBJ1-4; D unresolved. The read ends 4 residues early relative to the CDR3; the germline J gene fills the gap. Per germline, CDR1 FNHDT and CDR2 SITEND (reference sequence). Trimming removed 3 bases at V and 3 bases at J, with 9 bases between. The CDR3 has 14 amino acids. The complete variable domain, with remaining parts taken from reference TRBV19 and TRBJ1-4, reads GGIITQTPKFLIGQEGQKLTLKCQQNFNHDTMYWYRQDSGKGLRLIYYSITENDLQKGDLSEGYDASREKKSSFSLTVTSAQKNEMAVFLCASSNGVANERLFFGHGTKLSVL.

This clone showed up just a few times. Gene labels here are mouse ones. Sequencing ends 4 residues short of the CDR3 end; the germline J gene provides the rest. The chain employs TRBV1 and TRBJ2-7; 13 nucleotides line up with TRBD2. This CDR3 contains 15 residues. Looked up from germline, CDR1 is NSQYPW and CDR2 is LRSPGD (reference sequence). The CDR3 DNA, read in part, is TGCACCTGCAAGAGAGGGACTGGGGGGGTTTAT. Its translation: CTCKRGTGGVY. The full CDR3 protein reads CTCKRGTGGVYEQYF.

This clone was detected ten times or more. Genes and germline come from the mouse. This CDR3 reads CASSRDGGNTGQLYF. CDR3 DNA (partial): TGTGCTAGCAGTAGAGATGGGGGAAACACCGGG. The genes are TRBV17 and TRBJ2-2; D may be TRBD2 (6 bases). The read is 4 residues too short to cover the CDR3 end, so that end is filled in from the germline J gene. The V gene lost 0 bases and the J gene lost 1 base, with 6 bases spanning the gap. Per the germline V gene, CDR1 is MNHDT and CDR2 is YYDKIL. This CDR3 comprises 15 residues.

This clone has just a few counts. Mouse names are used for the genes. The DNA ends 4 residues before the CDR3 does, and the rest of the CDR3 is filled in from the germline J gene. V and J are TRBV19 and TRBJ1-1, with 7 bases identical to TRBD1. J gave up 0 bases and V 5 bases, and 7 bases lay outside the gene matches. The CDR3 loop spans 15 amino acids. The V gene's germline CDR1 is FNHDT and CDR2 SITEND (reference sequence). The CDR3 DNA, read in part, is TGTGCCAGCAGCCTACAGGGGTCCTCAAACACA. This translates into CASSLQGSSNT. The whole CDR3 region reads CASSLQGSSNTEVFF.

This clone was detected many times. Mouse names are used for the genes. The observed sequence ends 4 residues before the CDR3 terminus, with the missing tail filled in from the germline J gene. V and J are TRBV13-3 and TRBJ2-7; D gene uncertain. CDR1 is NNHDY, CDR2 SYVADS, per germline. The CDR3 extends over 13 amino acids. V lost 1 base, J lost 3 bases, and 8 bases lay in between. CDR3 DNA, as far as it was read: TGTGCCAGCAGTGATTACAACATCTAT. The encoded protein is CASSDYNIY. The entire CDR3 protein reads CASSDYNIYEQYF.

Comments on this clone: These gene names are mouse names. The missing CDR3 end, 4 residues past where the read stops, is filled in from the germline J gene. The genes are TRBV19 and TRBJ2-1, with TRBD2 as a possible D gene (5 bases). V lost 0 bases to trimming and J lost 5 bases, with 6 bases between them. Germline V gene lookup returns CDR1 FNHDT and CDR2 SITEND (reference sequence). The CDR3 is made up of 13 amino acids. Partial CDR3 DNA: TGTGCCAGCAGTATAGTTGGGGATGCT. Its protein product is CASSIVGDA. The complete CDR3 reads CASSIVGDAEQFF.

This clone was recorded at least ten times. Here the gene names and germline are mouse. The CDR3 protein is CASSDAGTGGRETLYF. The CDR3 bases that were read are TGTGCCAGCAGTGATGCAGGGACAGGGGGCCGAGAA. The genes are TRBV13-1 and TRBJ2-3; TRBD1 matches 12 bases. The sequence runs out 4 residues before the end of the CDR3; the remainder is reconstructed from the germline J gene. Germline-derived CDR1 and CDR2 are NSHNY and SYGAGN. The CDR3 runs to 16 residues.

This clone was detected many times. Gene and germline names: mouse. The CDR3 extends 4 residues past the end of the read, so its final part is completed from the germline J gene. The V and J genes are TRBV13-3 and TRBJ2-3; 14 bases align to TRBD2. Looked up from germline, CDR1 is NNHDY and CDR2 is SYVADS. The V gene end was trimmed by 4 bases and the J gene end by 3 bases; junction bases not matched to a gene: 10. This CDR3 comprises 18 residues. The CDR3 sequence is CASSPGLGGRREAETLYF. Partial CDR3 DNA: TGTGCCAGCAGTCCGGGACTGGGGGGGCGCAGGGAGGCAGAA.

Notes on this clone: Genes and germline come from the mouse. The read finishes 4 residues shy of the CDR3 end, and the germline J gene is used to complete it. This rearrangement joins TRBV14 to TRBJ2-4; TRBD1 is a possible D gene (6 bases). CDR1 and CDR2 (germline): SGHDT, FRDEAV. Trimming cost V 5 bases and J 2 bases, with 12 bases left between them. The CDR3 totals 14 residues. Incomplete CDR3 DNA: TGTGCCAGCAGCCCCGGGACATTTCAAAAC. Amino acid sequence: CASSPGTFQN. The entire CDR3 sequence reads CASSPGTFQNTLYF. The full variable domain, its missing parts supplied by reference TRBV14 and TRBJ2-4, is EAGVTQSPRYAVLQEGQAVSFWCDPISGHDTLYWYQQPRDQGPQLLVYFRDEAVIDNSQLPSDRFSAVRPKGTNSTLKIQSAKQGDTATYLCASSPGTFQNTLYFGAGTRLSVL.

This clone was seen a few times. Gene names refer to mouse genes. The sequenced CDR3 bases are TGTGCCAGCAGCCAACCTGGGGGGGCTTAT. It is translated as CASSQPGGAY. Given in full, the CDR3 is CASSQPGGAYEQYF. The chain recombines TRBV5 with TRBJ2-7; TRBD2 matches at 10 bases. The CDR3 end lies 4 residues beyond the end of the read and is filled in from the germline J gene. The CDR3 is 14 residues long. Germline lookup yields CDR1 LGHNA and CDR2 YNLKQL (reference sequence).

A word on this clone: The genes are named according to mouse. The DNA ends 4 residues before the CDR3 does, and the rest of the CDR3 is filled in from the germline J gene. J is TRBJ2-3 and V is TRBV13-2; TRBD1 might be the D (6 bases). V lost 2 bases, J lost 0 bases, and 13 bases lay in between. This CDR3 has 16 amino acids. Germline V CDR1 and CDR2: NNHNN, SYGAGS (reference sequence). This CDR3 is CASGELDRHSAETLYF. Incomplete CDR3 DNA: TGTGCCAGCGGTGAACTGGACAGACATAGTGCAGAA.

This clone was seen only a few times. Genes and germline are mouse. The CDR3 end lies 4 residues beyond the end of the read and is filled in from the germline J gene. The J gene is TRBJ2-1, the V gene TRBV5; TRBD1 agrees at 10 bases. CDR3 length: 13 residues. CDR1 is LGHNA and CDR2 is YNLKQL in the germline V gene (reference sequence). The CDR3 protein is CASSQGQGAEQFF. The DNA read from the CDR3 is TGTGCCAGCAGCCAGGGACAGGGGGCT.

On this clone: The genes are named according to mouse. The chain's CDR3 is CASGDLPGGSQNTLYF. Incomplete CDR3 DNA: TGTGCCAGCGGTGATCTGCCTGGGGGGAGTCAAAAC. The chain uses TRBV13-2 and TRBJ2-4; 8 positions match TRBD2. The CDR3 end lies 4 residues beyond the end of the read and is filled in from the germline J gene. The CDR3 is 16 residues long. Germline V CDR1 and CDR2: NNHNN, SYGAGS (reference sequence). The V gene end was trimmed by 1 base and the J gene end by 0 bases; junction bases not matched to a gene: 4.

About this clone: Gene and germline names: mouse. From the germline J gene comes the end of the CDR3, since the read stops 4 residues before it. The chain combines TRBV13-2 with TRBJ2-2; 10 bases are a match to TRBD2. This CDR3 is built from 17 residues. Germline lookup yields CDR1 NNHNN and CDR2 SYGAGS (reference sequence). The J segment lost 1 base and the V segment lost 4 bases, leaving 7 bases of the junction unmatched. The chain's CDR3 is CASGPGLGTLNTGQLYF. CDR3 bases read: TGTGCCAGCGGTCCGGGACTGGGGACCTTAAACACCGGG.

Only a few counts were recorded for this clone. The gene names here belong to mouse. Sequencing ends 4 residues short of the CDR3 end; the germline J gene provides the rest. This CDR3 is also generated by other DNA sequences in the sample. The chain uses TRBV19 and TRBJ2-3; D is ambiguous. Germline V CDR1 and CDR2: FNHDT, SITEND (reference sequence). Trimming stripped 2 bases from V and 0 bases from J, with 7 bases between. The CDR3 covers 14 residues. CDR3 amino acids: CASSILTSAETLYF. CDR3 DNA (partial): TGTGCCAGCAGTATTCTAACTAGTGCAGAA.